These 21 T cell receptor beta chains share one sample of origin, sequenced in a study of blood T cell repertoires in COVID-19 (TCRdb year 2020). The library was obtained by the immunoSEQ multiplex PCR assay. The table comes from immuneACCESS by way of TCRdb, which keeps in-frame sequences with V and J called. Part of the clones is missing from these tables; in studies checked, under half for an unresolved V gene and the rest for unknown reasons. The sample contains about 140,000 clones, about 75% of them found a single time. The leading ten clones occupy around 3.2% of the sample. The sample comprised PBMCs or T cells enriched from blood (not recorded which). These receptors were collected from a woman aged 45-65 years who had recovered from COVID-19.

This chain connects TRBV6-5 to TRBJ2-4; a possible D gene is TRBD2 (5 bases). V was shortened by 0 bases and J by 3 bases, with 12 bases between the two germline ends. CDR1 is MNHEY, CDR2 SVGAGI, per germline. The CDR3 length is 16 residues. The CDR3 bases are TGTGCCAGCAGTTACTCAACCCGGGGATACAAAAACATTCAGTACTTC. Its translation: CASSYSTRGYKNIQYF.

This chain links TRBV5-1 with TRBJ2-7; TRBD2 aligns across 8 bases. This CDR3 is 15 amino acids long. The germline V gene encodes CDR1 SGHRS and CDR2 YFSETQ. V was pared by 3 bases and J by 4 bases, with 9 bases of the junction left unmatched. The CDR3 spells CASSSAGTRSYEQYF. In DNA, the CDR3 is TGCGCCAGCAGCTCCGCCGGGACTAGATCGTACGAGCAGTACTTC.

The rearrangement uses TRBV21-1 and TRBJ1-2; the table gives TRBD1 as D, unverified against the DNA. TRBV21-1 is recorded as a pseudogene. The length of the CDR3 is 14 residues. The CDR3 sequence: CASSKERDTTDYTF. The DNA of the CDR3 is TGTGCCAGCAGCAAAGAGAGGGACACCACGGACTACACCTTC.

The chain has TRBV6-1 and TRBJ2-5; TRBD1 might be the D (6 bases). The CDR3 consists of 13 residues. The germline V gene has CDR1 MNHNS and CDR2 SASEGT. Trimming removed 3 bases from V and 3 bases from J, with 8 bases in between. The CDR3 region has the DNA TGTGCCAGCAGTGATACAGGGAAAGAGACCCAGTACTTC. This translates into CASSDTGKETQYF.

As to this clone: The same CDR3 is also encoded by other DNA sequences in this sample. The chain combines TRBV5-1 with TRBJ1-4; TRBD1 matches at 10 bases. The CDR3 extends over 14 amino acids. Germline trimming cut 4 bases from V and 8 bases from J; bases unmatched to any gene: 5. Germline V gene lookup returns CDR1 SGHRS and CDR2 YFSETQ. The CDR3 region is CASSPGQGGEKLFF. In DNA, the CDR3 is TGCGCCAGCAGCCCCGGACAGGGGGGCGAAAAACTGTTTTTT.

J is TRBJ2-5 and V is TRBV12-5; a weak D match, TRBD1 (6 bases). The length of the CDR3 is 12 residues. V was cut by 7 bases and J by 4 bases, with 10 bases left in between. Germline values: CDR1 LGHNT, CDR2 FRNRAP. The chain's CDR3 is CASAQGLETQYF. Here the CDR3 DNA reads TGTGCTAGTGCCCAGGGGTTAGAGACCCAGTACTTC.

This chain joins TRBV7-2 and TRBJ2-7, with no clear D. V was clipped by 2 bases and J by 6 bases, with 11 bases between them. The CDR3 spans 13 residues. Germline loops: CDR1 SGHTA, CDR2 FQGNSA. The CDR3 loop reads CASSLKRGAEQYF. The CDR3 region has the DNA TGTGCCAGCAGCTTAAAACGAGGTGCCGAGCAGTACTTC.

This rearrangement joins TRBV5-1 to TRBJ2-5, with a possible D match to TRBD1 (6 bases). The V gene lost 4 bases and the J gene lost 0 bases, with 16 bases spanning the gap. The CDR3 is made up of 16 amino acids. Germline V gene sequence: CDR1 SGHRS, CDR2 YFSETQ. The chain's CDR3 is CASSLVGTGYQETQYF. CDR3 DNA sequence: TGCGCCAGCAGCCTGGTCGGCACAGGGTACCAAGAGACCCAGTACTTC.

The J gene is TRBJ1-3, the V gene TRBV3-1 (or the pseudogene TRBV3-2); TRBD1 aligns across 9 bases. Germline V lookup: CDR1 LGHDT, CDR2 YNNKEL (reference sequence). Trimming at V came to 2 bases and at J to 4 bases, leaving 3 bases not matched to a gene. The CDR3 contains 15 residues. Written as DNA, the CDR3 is TGTGCCAGCAGCCAACGGACAGGGGAGGGAAACACCATATATTTT. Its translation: CASSQRTGEGNTIYF.

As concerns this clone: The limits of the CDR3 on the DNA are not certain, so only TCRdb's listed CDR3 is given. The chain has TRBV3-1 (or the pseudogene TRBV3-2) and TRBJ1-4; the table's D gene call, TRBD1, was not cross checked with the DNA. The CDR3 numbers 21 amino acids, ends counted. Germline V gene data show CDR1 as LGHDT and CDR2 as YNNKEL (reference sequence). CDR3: CASSQDGGTGGYMQLMKNCFF.

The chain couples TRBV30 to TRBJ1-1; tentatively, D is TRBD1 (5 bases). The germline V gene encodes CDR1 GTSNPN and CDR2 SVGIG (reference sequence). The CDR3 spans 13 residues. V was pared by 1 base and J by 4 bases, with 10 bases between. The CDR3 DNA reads TGTGCCTGGAGTGAGGGACTGAGCACTGAAGCTTTCTTT. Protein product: CAWSEGLSTEAFF.

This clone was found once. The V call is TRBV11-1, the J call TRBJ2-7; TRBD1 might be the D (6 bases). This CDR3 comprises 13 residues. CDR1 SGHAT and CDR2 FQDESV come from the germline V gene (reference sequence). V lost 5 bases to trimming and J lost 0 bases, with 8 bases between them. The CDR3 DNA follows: TGTGCCAGCAGCCCGGACAGCTCCTACGAGCAGTACTTC. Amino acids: CASSPDSSYEQYF.

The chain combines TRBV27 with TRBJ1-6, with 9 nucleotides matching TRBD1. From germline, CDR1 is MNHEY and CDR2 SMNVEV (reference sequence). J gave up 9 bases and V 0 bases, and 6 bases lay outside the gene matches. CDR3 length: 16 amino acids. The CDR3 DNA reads TGTGCCAGCAGTTTATCTACAGGGGGCATGGGTTCACCCCTCCACTTT. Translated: CASSLSTGGMGSPLHF.

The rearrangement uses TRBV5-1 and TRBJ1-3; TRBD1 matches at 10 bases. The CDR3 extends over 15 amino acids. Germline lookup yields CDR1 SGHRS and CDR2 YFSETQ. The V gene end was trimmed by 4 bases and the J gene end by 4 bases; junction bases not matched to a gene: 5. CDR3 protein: CASSPTGGSGNTIYF. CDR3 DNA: TGCGCCAGCAGCCCGACAGGGGGCTCCGGAAACACCATATATTTT.

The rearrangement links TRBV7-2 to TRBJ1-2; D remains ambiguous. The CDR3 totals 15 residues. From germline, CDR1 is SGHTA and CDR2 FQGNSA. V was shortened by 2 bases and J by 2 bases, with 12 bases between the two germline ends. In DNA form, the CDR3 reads TGTGCCAGCAGCTTAATCGTACAACCGAACTATGGCTACACCTTC. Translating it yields CASSLIVQPNYGYTF. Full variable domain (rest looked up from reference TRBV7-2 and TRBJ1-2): GAGVSQSPSNKVTEKGKDVELRCDPISGHTALYWYRQSLGQGLEFLIYFQGNSAPDKSGLPSDRFSAERTGGSVSTLTIQRTQQEDSAVYLCASSLIVQPNYGYTFGSGTRLTVV.

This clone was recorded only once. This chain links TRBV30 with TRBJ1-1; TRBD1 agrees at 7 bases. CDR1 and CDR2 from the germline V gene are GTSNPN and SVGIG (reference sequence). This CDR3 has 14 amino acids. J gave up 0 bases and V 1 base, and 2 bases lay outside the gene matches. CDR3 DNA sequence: TGTGCCTGGAGTGCGGGACAGCTGAACACTGAAGCTTTCTTT. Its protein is CAWSAGQLNTEAFF.

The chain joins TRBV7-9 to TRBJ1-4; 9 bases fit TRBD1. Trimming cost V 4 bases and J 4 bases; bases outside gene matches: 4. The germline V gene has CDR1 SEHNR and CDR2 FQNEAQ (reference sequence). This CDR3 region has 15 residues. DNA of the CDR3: TGTGCCAGCAGCTGGCCGGGACAGGGTAATGAAAAACTGTTTTTT. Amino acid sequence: CASSWPGQGNEKLFF.

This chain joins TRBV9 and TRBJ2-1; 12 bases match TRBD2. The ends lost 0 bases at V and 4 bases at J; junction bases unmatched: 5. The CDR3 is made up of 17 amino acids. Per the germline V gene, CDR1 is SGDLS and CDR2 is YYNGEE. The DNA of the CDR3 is TGTGCCAGCAGCGTAGGGCTAGCGGGAGGGGGTTACAATGAGCAGTTCTTC. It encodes CASSVGLAGGGYNEQFF.

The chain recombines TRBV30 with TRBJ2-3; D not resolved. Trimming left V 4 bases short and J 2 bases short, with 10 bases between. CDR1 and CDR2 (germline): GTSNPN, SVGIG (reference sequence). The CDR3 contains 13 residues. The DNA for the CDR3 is TGTGCCTGGACCGACATCAACACAGATACGCAGTATTTT. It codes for CAWTDINTDTQYF.

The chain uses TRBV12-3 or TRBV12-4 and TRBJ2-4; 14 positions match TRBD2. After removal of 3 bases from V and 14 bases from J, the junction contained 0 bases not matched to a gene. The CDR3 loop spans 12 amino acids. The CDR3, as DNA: TGTGCCAGCAGTTTGGGACTAGCGGGAGAGTACTTC. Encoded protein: CASSLGLAGEYF.

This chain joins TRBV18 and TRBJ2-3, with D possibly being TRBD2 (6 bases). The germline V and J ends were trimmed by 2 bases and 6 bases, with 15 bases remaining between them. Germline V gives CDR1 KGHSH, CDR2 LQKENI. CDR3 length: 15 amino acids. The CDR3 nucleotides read TGTGCCAGCTCACCAGAGGCTAGCGCGTACGATACGCAGTATTTT. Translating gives CASSPEASAYDTQYF.